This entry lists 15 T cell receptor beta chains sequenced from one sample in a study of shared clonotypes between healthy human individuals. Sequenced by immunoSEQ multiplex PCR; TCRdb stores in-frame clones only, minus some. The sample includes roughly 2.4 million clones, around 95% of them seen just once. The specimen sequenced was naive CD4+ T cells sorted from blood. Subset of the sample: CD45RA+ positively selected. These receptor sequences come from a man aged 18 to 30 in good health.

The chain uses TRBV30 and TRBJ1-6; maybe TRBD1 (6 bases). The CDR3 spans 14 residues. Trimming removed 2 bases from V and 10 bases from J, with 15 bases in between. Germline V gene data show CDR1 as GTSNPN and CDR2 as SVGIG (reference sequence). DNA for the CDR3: TGTGCCTGGAGTCGGGGGGCGATCCCCTCACCCCTCCACTTT. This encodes CAWSRGAIPSPLHF.

CDR3 amino acids: CASSPSTGNTIYF. CDR3 nucleotide sequence: TGTGCCAGCAGTCCCTCGACTGGAAACACCATATATTTT. The chain employs TRBV28 and TRBJ1-3; D is uncertain. The V end was cut by 5 bases, the J end by 2 bases, with 7 bases between. The germline gives CDR1 MDHEN, CDR2 SYDVKM. This CDR3 contains 13 residues.

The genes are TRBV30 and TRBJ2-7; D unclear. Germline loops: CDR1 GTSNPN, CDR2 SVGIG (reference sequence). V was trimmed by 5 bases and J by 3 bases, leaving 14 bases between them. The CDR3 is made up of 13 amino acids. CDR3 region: CAWSQAEDYEQYF. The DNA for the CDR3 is TGTGCCTGGTCTCAGGCCGAAGACTACGAGCAGTACTTC.

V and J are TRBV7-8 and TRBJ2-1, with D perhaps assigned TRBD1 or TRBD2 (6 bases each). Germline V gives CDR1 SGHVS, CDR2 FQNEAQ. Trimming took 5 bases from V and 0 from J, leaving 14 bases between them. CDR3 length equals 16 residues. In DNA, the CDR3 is TGTGCCAGCAGCCCTCGGGGGCCAAGCTCCTACAATGAGCAGTTCTTC. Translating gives CASSPRGPSSYNEQFF.

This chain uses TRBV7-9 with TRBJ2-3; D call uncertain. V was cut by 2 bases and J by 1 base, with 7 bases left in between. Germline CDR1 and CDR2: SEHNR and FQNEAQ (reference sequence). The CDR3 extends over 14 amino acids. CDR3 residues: CASSLRWGTDTQYF. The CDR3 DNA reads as TGTGCCAGCAGCTTACGTTGGGGCACAGATACGCAGTATTTT. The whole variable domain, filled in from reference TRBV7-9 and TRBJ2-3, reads DTGVSQNPRHKITKRGQNVTFRCDPISEHNRLYWYRQTLGQGPEFLTYFQNEAQLEKSRLLSDRFSAERPKGSFSTLEIQRTEQGDSAMYLCASSLRWGTDTQYFGPGTRLTVL.

CDR3 bases: TGTGCCACCAGCAGAGATCAGGGAGGCGCAGATACGCAGTATTTT. Translation: CATSRDQGGADTQYF. The chain recombines TRBV15 with TRBJ2-3, with D maybe TRBD2 (6 bases). The V and J ends lost 0 bases and 4 bases respectively, with 11 bases between them. The length of the CDR3 is 15 residues. Germline CDR1 LNHNV, CDR2 YYDKDF (reference sequence).

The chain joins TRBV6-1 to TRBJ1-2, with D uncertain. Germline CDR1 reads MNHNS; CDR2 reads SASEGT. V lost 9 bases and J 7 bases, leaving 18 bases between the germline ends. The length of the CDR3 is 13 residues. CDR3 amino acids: CASIGQIGSGYTF. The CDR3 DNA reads TGTGCCAGTATCGGCCAGATCGGGTCTGGCTACACCTTC.

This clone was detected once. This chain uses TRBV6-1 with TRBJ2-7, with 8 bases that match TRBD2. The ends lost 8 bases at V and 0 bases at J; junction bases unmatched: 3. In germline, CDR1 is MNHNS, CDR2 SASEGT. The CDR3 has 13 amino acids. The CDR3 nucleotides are TGTGCCAGCCTTAGCGGGGTCTCCTACGAGCAGTACTTC. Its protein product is CASLSGVSYEQYF.

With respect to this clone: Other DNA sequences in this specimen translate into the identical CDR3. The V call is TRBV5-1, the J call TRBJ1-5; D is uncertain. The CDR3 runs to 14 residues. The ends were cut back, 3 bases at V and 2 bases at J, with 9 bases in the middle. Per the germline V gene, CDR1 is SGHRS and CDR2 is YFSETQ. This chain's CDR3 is CASSSDGGNQPQHF. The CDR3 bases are TGCGCCAGCAGCTCGGACGGGGGCAATCAGCCCCAGCATTTT.

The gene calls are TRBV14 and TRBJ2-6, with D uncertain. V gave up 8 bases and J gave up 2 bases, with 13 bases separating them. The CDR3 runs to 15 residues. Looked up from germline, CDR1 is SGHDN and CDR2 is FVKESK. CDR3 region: CASSESRPGANVLTF. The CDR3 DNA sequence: TGTGCCAGCTCAGAGTCGCGGCCTGGGGCCAACGTCCTGACTTTC.

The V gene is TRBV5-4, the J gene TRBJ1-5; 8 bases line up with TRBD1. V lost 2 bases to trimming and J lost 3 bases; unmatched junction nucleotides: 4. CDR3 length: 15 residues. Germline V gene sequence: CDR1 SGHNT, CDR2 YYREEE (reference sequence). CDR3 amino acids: CASSFGQGHNQPQHF. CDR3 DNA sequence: TGTGCCAGCAGCTTCGGACAGGGACACAATCAGCCCCAGCATTTT.

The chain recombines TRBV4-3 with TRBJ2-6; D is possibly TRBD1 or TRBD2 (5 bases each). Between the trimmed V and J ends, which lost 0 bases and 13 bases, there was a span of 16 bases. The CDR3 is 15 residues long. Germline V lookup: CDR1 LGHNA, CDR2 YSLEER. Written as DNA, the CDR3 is TGCGCCAGCAGCCAAGATGGGACGGGGCTAGAGGTCCTGACTTTC. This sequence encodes CASSQDGTGLEVLTF.

CDR3 region: CASSPRQLVGYEQYF. For the CDR3, the DNA is TGTGCCAGCAGTCCAAGACAGCTCGTTGGCTACGAGCAGTACTTC. The chain carries TRBV6-5 and TRBJ2-7; D is possibly TRBD1 (5 bases). Trimming removed 5 bases at V and 3 bases at J, with 17 bases between. The CDR3 is 15 amino acids. The V gene's germline CDR1 is MNHEY and CDR2 SVGAGI.

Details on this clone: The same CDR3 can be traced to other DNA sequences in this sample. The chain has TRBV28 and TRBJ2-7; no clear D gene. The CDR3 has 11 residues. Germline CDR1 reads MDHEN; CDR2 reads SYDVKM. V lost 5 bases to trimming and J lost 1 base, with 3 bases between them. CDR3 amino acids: CASSISYEQYF. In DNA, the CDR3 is TGTGCCAGCAGTATTTCCTACGAGCAGTACTTC.

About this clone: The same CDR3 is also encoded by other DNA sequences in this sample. This chain's CDR3 is CASSLTGTGELFF. In nucleotides, the CDR3 is TGTGCCAGCAGCTTAACGGGAACCGGGGAGCTGTTTTTT. The chain employs TRBV7-9 and TRBJ2-2; TRBD2 might be the D (5 bases). Germline CDR1 is SEHNR and CDR2 is FQNEAQ (reference sequence). V was shortened by 2 bases and J by 5 bases, with 6 bases between the two germline ends. The CDR3 is made up of 13 amino acids. The complete variable domain, with remaining parts taken from reference TRBV7-9 and TRBJ2-2, reads DTGVSQNPRHKITKRGQNVTFRCDPISEHNRLYWYRQTLGQGPEFLTYFQNEAQLEKSRLLSDRFSAERPKGSFSTLEIQRTEQGDSAMYLCASSLTGTGELFFGEGSRLTVL.